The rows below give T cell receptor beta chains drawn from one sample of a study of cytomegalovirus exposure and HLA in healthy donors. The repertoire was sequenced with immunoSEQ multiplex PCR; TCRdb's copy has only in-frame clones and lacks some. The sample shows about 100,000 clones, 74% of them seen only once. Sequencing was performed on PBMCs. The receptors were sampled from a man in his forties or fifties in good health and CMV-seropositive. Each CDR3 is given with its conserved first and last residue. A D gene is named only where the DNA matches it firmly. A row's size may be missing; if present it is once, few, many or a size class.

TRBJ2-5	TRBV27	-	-	TGTGCCAGCAAGTTTAGGCCCTCTAGGGCGGAGGAGCAGTACTTC	CASKFRPSRAEEQYF
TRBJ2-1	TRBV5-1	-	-	TGCGCCAGCAGCTTGGCCGGACAGCTTTACAATGAGCAGTTCTTC	CASSLAGQLYNEQFF
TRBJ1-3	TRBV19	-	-	TGTGCCAGTAGGAGGAGGAACTCTGGAAACACCATATATTTT	CASRRRNSGNTIYF
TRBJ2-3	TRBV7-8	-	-	TGTGCCAGCAGCTTATATGAGAGAGATACGCAGTATTTT	CASSLYERDTQYF
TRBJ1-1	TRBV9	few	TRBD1	TGTGCCAGCAGCGTAGGGGGACAGTTTCGGGACACTGAAGCTTTCTTT	CASSVGGQFRDTEAFF
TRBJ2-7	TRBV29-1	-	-	TGCAGCGGGGGACTCCTGAACGAGCAGTACTTC	CSGGLLNEQYF
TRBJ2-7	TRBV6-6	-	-	TGTGCCAGCTCTTGGGACTCCTTGGGGGAGCAGTACTTC	CASSWDSLGEQYF
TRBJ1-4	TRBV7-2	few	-	TGTGCCAGCAGCTTACAGGGTAGTAGGGAAAAACTGTTTTTT	CASSLQGSREKLFF
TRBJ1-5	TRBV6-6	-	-	TGTGCCAGCGATGTCCTGGTCGGTCAGCCCCAGCATTTT	CASDVLVGQPQHF
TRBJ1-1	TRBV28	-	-	TGTGCCAGCACCCTAGAAAACACTGAAGCTTTCTTT	CASTLENTEAFF
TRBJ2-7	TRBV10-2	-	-	TGCGCCAGCAGTGGGAAATCGACGGGAGCCTACGAGCAGTACTTC	CASSGKSTGAYEQYF
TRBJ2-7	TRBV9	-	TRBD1	TGTGCCAGCAGCGTAGATGGGACAGGGGCAGCCTACGAGCAGTACTTC	CASSVDGTGAAYEQYF
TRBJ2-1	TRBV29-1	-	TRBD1	TGCAGCGTTGGACAGGGGGTTTGGAATGAGCAGTTCTTC	CSVGQGVWNEQFF
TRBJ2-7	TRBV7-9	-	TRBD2	TGTGCCAGCAGCTCTAGCGGCTCCTACGAGCAGTACTTC	CASSSSGSYEQYF
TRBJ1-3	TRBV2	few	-	TGTGCCAGCAGTGATATCCGACAGGTCCACTCTGGAAACACCATATATTTT	CASSDIRQVHSGNTIYF
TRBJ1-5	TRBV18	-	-	TGTGCCAGCTCACCCTCGGGGGGAGGCAATCAGCCCCAGCATTTT	CASSPSGGGNQPQHF
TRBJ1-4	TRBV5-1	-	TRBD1	TGCGCCAGCAGAGAGGAGGGGGCGCATGAAAAACTGTTTTTT	CASREEGAHEKLFF